This T cell receptor beta chain was profiled in a study of shared clonotypes between healthy human individuals. General observations from the study: Among donors, clonotype sharing was expected to be affected by sequencing depth. Richness estimates generally favored naive over memory subsets.

Comments on this clone: The antigen is unknown.

Terminally differentiated effector memory CD45RA+ cells were excluded from the naive CD8 cells, which were CD45RO-negative and positively selected for CCR7. Each sample came from a Caucasian adult donor living in Nashville, Tennessee. Trimming removed 4 bases at V and 4 bases at J, with 16 bases between. This CDR3 has 15 amino acids. CDR1 and CDR2 from the germline V gene are SGHKS and YYEKEE (reference sequence). Data came from immunoSEQ multiplex PCR; TCRdb stores just in-frame clones and leaves some out. Of roughly 2.1 million clones in the sample, about 92% are singletons; the top ten hold over 1.5%.

This sequence joins TRBV5-5 and TRBJ2-3; TRBD1 or TRBD2 may be the D gene (6 bases each). Sequenced input: naive CD8+ T cells from PBMCs. The TCR was taken from a man younger than 35 in good health. Some clones in this sample may be carry-over from other donors' samples. In DNA form, the CDR3 reads TGTGCCAGCAGCCCAGGGGAGGTTCGGGCAGATACGCAGTATTTT. The encoded protein is CASSPGEVRADTQYF.